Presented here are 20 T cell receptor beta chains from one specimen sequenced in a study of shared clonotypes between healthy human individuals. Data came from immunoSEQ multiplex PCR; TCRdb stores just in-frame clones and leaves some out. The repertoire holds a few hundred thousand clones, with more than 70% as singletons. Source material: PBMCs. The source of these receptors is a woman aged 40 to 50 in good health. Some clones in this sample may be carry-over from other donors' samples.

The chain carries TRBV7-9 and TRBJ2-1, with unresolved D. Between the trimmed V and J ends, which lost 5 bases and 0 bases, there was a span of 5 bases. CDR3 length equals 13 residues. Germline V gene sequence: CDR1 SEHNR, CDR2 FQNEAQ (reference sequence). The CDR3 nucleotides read TGTGCCAGCAGCCTCAGCTCCTACAATGAGCAGTTCTTC. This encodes CASSLSSYNEQFF.

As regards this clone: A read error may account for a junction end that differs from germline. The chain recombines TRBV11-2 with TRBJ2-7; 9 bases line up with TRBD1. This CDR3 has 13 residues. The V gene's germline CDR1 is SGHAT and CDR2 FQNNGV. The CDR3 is CASSLQYRDRVHF. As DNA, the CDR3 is TGTGCCAGCAGCTTGCAATACCGGGACAGGGTTCACTTC.

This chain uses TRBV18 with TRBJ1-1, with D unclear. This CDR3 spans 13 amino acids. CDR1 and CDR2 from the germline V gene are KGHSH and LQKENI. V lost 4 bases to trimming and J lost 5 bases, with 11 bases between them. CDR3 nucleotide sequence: TGTGCCAGCTCACTAGGGCCCGCGACTGAAGCTTTCTTT. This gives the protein CASSLGPATEAFF.

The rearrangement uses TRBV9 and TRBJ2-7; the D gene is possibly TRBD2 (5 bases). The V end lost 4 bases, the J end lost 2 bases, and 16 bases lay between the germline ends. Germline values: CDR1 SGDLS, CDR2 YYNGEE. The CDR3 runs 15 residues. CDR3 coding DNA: TGTGCCAGCAGCCCCGGCGGGCCTTTTGCCTACGAGCAGTACTTC. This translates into CASSPGGPFAYEQYF.

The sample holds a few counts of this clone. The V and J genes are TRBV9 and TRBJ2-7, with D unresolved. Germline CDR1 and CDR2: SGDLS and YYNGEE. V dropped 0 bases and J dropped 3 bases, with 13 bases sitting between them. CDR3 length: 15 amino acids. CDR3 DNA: TGTGCCAGCAGCGTAGCTGGAGACGGATACTACGAGCAGTACTTC. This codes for CASSVAGDGYYEQYF. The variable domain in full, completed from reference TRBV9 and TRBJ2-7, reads DSGVTQTPKHLITATGQRVTLRCSPRSGDLSVYWYQQSLDQGLQFLIQYYNGEERAKGNILERFSAQQFPDLHSELNLSSLELGDSALYFCASSVAGDGYYEQYFGPGTRLTVT.

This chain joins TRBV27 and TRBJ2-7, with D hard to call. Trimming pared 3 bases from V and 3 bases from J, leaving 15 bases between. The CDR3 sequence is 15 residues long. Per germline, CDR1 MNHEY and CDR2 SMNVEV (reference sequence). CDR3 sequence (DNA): TGTGCCAGCAGTTTCGACCCGACCAGTCTCTACGAGCAGTACTTC. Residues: CASSFDPTSLYEQYF.

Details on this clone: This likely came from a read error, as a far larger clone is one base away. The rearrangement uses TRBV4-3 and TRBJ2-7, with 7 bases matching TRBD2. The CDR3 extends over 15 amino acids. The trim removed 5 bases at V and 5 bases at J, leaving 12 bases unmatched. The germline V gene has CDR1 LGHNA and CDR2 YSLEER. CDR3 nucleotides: TGCGCCAGCAGCTCAACAGCGGGGAGAGAGGACGAGCAGTACTTC. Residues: CASSSTAGREDEQYF.

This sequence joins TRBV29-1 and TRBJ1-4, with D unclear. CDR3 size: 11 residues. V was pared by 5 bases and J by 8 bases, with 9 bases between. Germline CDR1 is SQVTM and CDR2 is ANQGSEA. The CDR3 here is CSVPSGEKLFF. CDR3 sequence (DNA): TGCAGCGTTCCATCGGGGGAAAAACTGTTTTTT.

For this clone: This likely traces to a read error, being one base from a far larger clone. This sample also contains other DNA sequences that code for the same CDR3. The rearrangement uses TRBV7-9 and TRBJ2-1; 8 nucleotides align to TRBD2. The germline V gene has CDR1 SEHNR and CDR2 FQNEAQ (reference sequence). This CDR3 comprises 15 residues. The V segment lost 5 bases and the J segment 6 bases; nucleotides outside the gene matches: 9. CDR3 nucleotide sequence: TGTGCCAGCAGCACCAGCGGGAGTTCTCCCAATGAGCAGTTCTTC. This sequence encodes CASSTSGSSPNEQFF.

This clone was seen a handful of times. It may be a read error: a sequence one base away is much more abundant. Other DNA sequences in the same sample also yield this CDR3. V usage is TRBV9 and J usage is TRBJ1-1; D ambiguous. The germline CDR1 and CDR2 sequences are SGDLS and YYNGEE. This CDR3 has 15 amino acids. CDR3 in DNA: TGTGCTAGCAGCCCCAACCCGGGCACGAACACTGAAGCTTTCTTT. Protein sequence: CASSPNPGTNTEAFF.

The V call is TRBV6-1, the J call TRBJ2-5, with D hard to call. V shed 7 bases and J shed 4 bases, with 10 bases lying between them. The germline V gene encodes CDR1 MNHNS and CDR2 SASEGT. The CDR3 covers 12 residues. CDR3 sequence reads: CASTPRLETQYF. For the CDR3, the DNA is TGTGCCAGCACACCCCGACTAGAGACCCAGTACTTC.

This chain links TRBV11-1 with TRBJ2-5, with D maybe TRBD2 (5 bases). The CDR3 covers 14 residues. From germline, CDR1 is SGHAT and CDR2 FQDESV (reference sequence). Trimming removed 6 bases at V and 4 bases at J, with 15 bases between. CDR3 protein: CASRSLSGGETQYF. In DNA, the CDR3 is TGTGCCAGCAGATCCCTTTCTGGAGGAGAGACCCAGTACTTC.

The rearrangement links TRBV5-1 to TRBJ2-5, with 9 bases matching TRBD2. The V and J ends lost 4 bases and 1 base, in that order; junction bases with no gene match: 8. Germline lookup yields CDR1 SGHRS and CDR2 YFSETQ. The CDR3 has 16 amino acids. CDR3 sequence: CASSHSGSPFQETQYF. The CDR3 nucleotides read TGCGCCAGCAGCCATAGCGGGAGCCCTTTCCAAGAGACCCAGTACTTC.

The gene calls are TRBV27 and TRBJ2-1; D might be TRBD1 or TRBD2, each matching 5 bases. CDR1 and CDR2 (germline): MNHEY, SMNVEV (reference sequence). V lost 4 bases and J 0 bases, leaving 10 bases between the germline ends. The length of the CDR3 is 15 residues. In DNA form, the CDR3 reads TGTGCCAGCAGTTGGGACCAGAGCTCCTACAATGAGCAGTTCTTC. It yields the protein CASSWDQSSYNEQFF.

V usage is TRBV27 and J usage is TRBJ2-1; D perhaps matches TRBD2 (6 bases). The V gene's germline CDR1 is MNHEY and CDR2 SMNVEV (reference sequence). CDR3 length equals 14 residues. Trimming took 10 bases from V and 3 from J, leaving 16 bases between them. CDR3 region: CATAGPPFYNEQFF. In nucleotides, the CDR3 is TGTGCCACCGCGGGGCCTCCATTCTACAATGAGCAGTTCTTC.

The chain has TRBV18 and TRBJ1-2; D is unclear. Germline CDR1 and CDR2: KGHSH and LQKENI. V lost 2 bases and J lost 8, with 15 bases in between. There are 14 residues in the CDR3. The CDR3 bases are TGTGCCAGCTCACCATCGGGCAGGACTGTAGGCTACACCTTC. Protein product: CASSPSGRTVGYTF. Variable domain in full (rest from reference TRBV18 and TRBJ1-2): NAGVMQNPRHLVRRRGQEARLRCSPMKGHSHVYWYRQLPEEGLKFMVYLQKENIIDESGMPKERFSAEFPKEGPSILRIQQVVRGDSAAYFCASSPSGRTVGYTFGSGTRLTVV.

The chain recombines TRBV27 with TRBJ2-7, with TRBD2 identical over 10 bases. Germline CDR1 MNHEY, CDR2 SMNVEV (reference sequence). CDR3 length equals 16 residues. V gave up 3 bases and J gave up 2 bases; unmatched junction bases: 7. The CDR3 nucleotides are TGTGCCAGCAGTTTCCGTCCCAGCGGGAGGGCCTACGAGCAGTACTTC. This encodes CASSFRPSGRAYEQYF.

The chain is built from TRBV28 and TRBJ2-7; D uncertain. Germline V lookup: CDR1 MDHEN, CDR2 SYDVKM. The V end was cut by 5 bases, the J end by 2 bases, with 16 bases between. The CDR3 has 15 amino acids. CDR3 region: CASSPRGAATYEQYF. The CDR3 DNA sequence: TGTGCCAGCAGTCCAAGAGGCGCAGCCACCTACGAGCAGTACTTC.

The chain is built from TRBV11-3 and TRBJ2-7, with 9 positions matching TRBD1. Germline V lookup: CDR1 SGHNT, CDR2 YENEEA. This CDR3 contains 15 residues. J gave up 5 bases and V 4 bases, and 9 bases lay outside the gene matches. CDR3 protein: CASSSSGTGIHEQYF. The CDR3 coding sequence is TGTGCCAGCAGCTCCTCCGGGACAGGGATCCACGAGCAGTACTTC.

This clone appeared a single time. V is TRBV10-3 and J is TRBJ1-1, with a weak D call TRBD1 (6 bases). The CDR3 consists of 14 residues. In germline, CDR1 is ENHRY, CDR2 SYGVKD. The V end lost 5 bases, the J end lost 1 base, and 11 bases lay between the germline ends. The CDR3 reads CAISIQQGNTEAFF. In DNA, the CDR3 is TGTGCCATCAGTATCCAACAGGGGAACACTGAAGCTTTCTTT.